This TCR beta chain emerged from a study of shared clonotypes between healthy human individuals. There are 19 residues in the CDR3. Germline trimming cut 5 bases from V and 2 bases from J; bases unmatched to any gene: 18. CDR1 SQVTM and CDR2 ANQGSEA come from the germline V gene. Method: immunoSEQ multiplex PCR; TCRdb's copy keeps in-frame clones and lacks some. This sample has some 2,000,000 clones, with approximately 96% found just once. This rearrangement joins TRBV29-1 to TRBJ1-2, with 12 bases matching TRBD1. The sample was naive CD4+ T cells sorted from blood. Subset defined: CD45RA+ positively selected. The TCR originated in a young man in good health. Written as DNA, the CDR3 is TGCAGCGTTTTTTTGGACCCCGGGACAGGGGGCTTTAGAAACTATGGCTACACCTTC. Its protein is CSVFLDPGTGGFRNYGYTF.